The 16 T cell receptor beta chains presented below share a single source sample, sequenced in a study of HIV-infected patients and healthy controls. All unsorted peripheral T cells were captured because whole blood was used without fractionation. cDNA was made from about 500 ng RNA using alpha and beta constant primers. Using multiplexing indices, alpha and beta chain libraries were generated apart by chain-specific third strand synthesis. Via MiXCR, TCRdb re-called the 5' RACE reads, giving one row per CDR3 protein. Among 3,500 to 4,500 distinct CDR3 sequences listed, around 7.8% were seen once. The sequencing used blood, collected before antiretroviral therapy. These receptors came from an adult with HIV infection.

This chain links TRBV13 with TRBJ1-4; D gene ambiguous. The CDR3 length is 17 residues. Trimming cost V 6 bases and J 3 bases, with 20 bases left between them. From germline, CDR1 is PRHDT and CDR2 FYEKMQ (reference sequence). The CDR3 region has the DNA TGTGCCAGCAGTTCTCGCGGACCGGCTGGAGCTAATGAAAAACTGTTTTTT. Its protein product is CASSSRGPAGANEKLFF.

The chain carries TRBV4-1 and TRBJ2-5; 7 nucleotides align to TRBD1. The CDR3 consists of 20 residues. Trimming removed 0 bases from V and 0 bases from J; junction bases left unmatched: 16. Germline loops: CDR1 MGHRA, CDR2 YSYEKL. For the CDR3, the DNA is TGCGCCAGCAGCCAAGATGCCCCCGGGACAGTTTGGGAGTACCAAGAGACCCAGTACTTC. Protein: CASSQDAPGTVWEYQETQYF.

The chain joins TRBV14 to TRBJ2-2, with D unresolved. The CDR3 is made up of 12 amino acids. Trimming took off 3 bases at V and 4 bases at J, with 3 bases between the two ends. Per the germline V gene, CDR1 is SGHDN and CDR2 is FVKESK. CDR3 sequence (DNA): TGTGCCAGCAGCCAGCTCACCGGGGAGCTGTTTTTT. Its translation is CASSQLTGELFF.

This clonotype came up many times. The V and J genes are TRBV5-5 and TRBJ1-4; D unclear. In germline, CDR1 is SGHKS, CDR2 YYEKEE (reference sequence). The CDR3 extends over 16 amino acids. Deletions cut 0 bases from V and 3 bases from J, with 12 bases between. The DNA of the CDR3 is TGTGCCAGCAGCTTGGGCCAGAGGGCGGCTAATGAAAAACTGTTTTTT. This codes for CASSLGQRAANEKLFF.

The chain joins TRBV6-6 to TRBJ2-3, with 9 nucleotides matching TRBD1. This CDR3 contains 15 residues. Germline CDR1 reads MNHNY; CDR2 reads SVGAGI (reference sequence). J was trimmed by 5 bases and V by 4 bases; bases with no gene match: 7. In DNA form, the CDR3 reads TGTGCCAGCAGTTCACCGGGACAGGGAATAGATACGCAGTATTTT. Its protein is CASSSPGQGIDTQYF.

This CDR3 reads CATEGASTDTQYF. The CDR3 DNA sequence: TGTGCCACGGAAGGGGCTAGCACAGATACGCAGTATTTT. The rearrangement joins TRBV24-1 to TRBJ2-3, with D possibly matching TRBD1 (5 bases). This CDR3 has 13 amino acids. Germline loops: CDR1 KGHDR, CDR2 SFDVKD. Trimming left V 10 bases short and J 0 bases short, with 10 bases between.

In its sample, this clonotype was seen many times. V gene TRBV6-1 combines with J gene TRBJ2-7; 7 nucleotides agree with TRBD2. The J segment lost 1 base and the V segment lost 7 bases, leaving 7 bases of the junction unmatched. The V gene's germline CDR1 is MNHNS and CDR2 SASEGT. The length of the CDR3 is 14 residues. CDR3 in amino acids: CASTLGGSSYEQYF. The DNA of the CDR3 is TGTGCCAGCACCCTCGGGGGGAGTTCCTACGAGCAGTACTTC.

By sample share, this clonotype is medium-sized. This sequence joins TRBV12-5 and TRBJ1-2; 11 bases are shared with TRBD1. The ends lost 1 base at V and 5 bases at J; junction bases unmatched: 3. CDR3 length equals 15 residues. CDR1 LGHNT and CDR2 FRNRAP come from the germline V gene. CDR3 nucleotide sequence: TGTGCTAGTGGTTTGGCCTGGGACAGGGGGTATGGCTACACCTTC. This sequence encodes CASGLAWDRGYGYTF.

The genes are TRBV19 and TRBJ2-3; D unclear. From germline, CDR1 is LNHDA and CDR2 SQIVND (reference sequence). The CDR3 has 15 amino acids. The V gene lost 6 bases and the J gene lost 0 bases, with 13 bases spanning the gap. DNA for the CDR3: TGTGCCAGTAGCCTCAGGTCCCCAAGCACAGATACGCAGTATTTT. Translating it yields CASSLRSPSTDTQYF.

By sample share, this clonotype is medium-sized. The rearrangement links TRBV12-3 or TRBV12-4 to TRBJ1-5; D perhaps matches TRBD1 (6 bases). V was cut by 5 bases and J by 2 bases, with 16 bases left in between. The CDR3 runs 16 residues. The CDR3 protein is CASSPQGGQGNQPQHF. The CDR3 DNA reads as TGTGCCAGCAGTCCACAAGGGGGGCAAGGCAATCAGCCCCAGCATTTT.

This clonotype is medium-sized. The chain couples TRBV10-2 to TRBJ2-5; D is uncertain. The CDR3 totals 15 residues. V was clipped by 3 bases and J by 2 bases, with 13 bases between them. Germline assignment: CDR1 WSHSY and CDR2 SAAADI. CDR3 sequence reads: CASSDTVTVQETQYF. The DNA of the CDR3 is TGCGCCAGCAGTGACACGGTTACGGTGCAAGAGACCCAGTACTTC.

The rearrangement links TRBV6-5 to TRBJ1-6; D uncertain. Trimming took 2 bases from V and 0 from J, leaving 5 bases between them. Germline V gives CDR1 MNHEY, CDR2 SVGAGI. The CDR3 consists of 15 residues. The CDR3 sequence is CASSYGSSYNSPLHF. The CDR3 DNA is TGTGCCAGCAGTTACGGGAGCTCCTATAATTCACCCCTCCACTTT.

In its sample, this clonotype was seen a few times. The chain has TRBV27 and TRBJ2-1; tentative D call: TRBD1 (5 bases). The germline V gene has CDR1 MNHEY and CDR2 SMNVEV (reference sequence). This CDR3 region has 14 residues. The V gene lost 8 bases and the J gene lost 4 bases, with 15 bases spanning the gap. CDR3 DNA sequence: TGTGCCAGCGGGGCCCTCGCGAGTTACAATGAGCAGTTCTTC. This gives the protein CASGALASYNEQFF.

This clonotype came up many times. The chain joins TRBV2 to TRBJ2-3; possible D gene TRBD2, 6 bases. Trimming removed 7 bases at V and 0 bases at J, with 11 bases between. This CDR3 comprises 14 residues. Germline-derived CDR1 and CDR2 are SNHLY and FYNNEI. The DNA of the CDR3 is TGTGCCAGCATGGGGGGTTTTAGCACAGATACGCAGTATTTT. Protein: CASMGGFSTDTQYF.

This clonotype was observed many times. The chain links TRBV12-3 or TRBV12-4 to TRBJ2-3; 11 bases map to TRBD1. CDR3 size: 15 residues. The junction had 3 bases not matched to a gene; V was cut back by 5 bases and J by 2 bases. This chain's CDR3 is CASSVDRGPTDTQYF. The DNA for the CDR3 is TGTGCCAGCAGTGTGGACAGGGGGCCCACAGATACGCAGTATTTT.

This clonotype was counted ten times or more. This CDR3 reads CASRPRAGGRRQPQHF. The CDR3 DNA sequence: TGTGCCAGCAGGCCCCGGGCAGGGGGACGGAGGCAGCCCCAGCATTTT. This rearrangement joins TRBV6-5 to TRBJ1-5; 7 nucleotides agree with TRBD1. Per germline, CDR1 MNHEY and CDR2 SVGAGI. This CDR3 spans 16 amino acids. V lost 6 bases and J lost 7; bases outside the gene matches: 15.